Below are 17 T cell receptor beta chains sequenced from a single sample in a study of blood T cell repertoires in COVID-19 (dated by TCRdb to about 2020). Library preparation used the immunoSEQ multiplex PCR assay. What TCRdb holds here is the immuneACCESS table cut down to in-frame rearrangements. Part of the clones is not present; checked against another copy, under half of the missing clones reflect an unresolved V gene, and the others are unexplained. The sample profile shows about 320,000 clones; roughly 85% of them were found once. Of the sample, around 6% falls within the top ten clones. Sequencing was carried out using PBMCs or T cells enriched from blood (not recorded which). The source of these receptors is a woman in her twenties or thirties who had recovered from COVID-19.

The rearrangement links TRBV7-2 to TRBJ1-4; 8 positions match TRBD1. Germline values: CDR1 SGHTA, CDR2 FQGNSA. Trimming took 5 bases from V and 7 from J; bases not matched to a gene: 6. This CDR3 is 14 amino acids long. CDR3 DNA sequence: TGTGCCAGCAGCCAACAGGGGGTTGGTGAAAAACTGTTTTTT. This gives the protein CASSQQGVGEKLFF.

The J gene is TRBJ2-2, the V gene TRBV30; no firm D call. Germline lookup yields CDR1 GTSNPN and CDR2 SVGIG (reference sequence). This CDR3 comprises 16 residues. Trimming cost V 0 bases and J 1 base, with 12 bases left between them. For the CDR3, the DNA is TGTGCCTGGAGTGTCCTCCTTGCCGGGAACACCGGGGAGCTGTTTTTT. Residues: CAWSVLLAGNTGELFF.

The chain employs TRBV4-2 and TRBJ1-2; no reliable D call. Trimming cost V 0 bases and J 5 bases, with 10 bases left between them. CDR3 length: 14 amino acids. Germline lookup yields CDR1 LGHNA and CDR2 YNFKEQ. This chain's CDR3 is CASSQDTVTYGYTF. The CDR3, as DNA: TGTGCCAGCAGCCAAGATACGGTAACTTATGGCTACACCTTC.

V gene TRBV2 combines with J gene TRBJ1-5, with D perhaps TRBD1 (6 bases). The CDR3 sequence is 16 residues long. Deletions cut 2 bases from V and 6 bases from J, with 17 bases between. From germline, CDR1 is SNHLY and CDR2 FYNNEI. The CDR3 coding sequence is TGTGCCAGCAGTGAACGGAGGGGGAGGGAGGGTCAGCCCCAGCATTTT. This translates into CASSERRGREGQPQHF.

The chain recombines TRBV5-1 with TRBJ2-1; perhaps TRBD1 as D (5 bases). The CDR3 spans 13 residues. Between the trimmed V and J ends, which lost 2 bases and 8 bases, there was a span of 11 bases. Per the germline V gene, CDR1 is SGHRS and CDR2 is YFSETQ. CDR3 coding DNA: TGCGCCAGCAGCTTTGACAGTGGCGATGAGCAGTTCTTC. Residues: CASSFDSGDEQFF.

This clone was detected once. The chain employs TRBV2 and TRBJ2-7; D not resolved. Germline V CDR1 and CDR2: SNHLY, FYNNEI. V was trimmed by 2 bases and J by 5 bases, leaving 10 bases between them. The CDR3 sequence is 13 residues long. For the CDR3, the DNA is TGTGCCAGCAGTGAAACAGACAAACACGAGCAGTACTTC. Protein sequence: CASSETDKHEQYF.

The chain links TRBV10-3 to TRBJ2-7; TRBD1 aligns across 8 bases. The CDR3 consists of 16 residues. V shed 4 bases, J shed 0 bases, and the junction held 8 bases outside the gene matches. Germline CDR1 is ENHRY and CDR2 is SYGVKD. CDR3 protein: CAISGATGVSSYEQYF. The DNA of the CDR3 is TGTGCCATCAGTGGCGCGACAGGGGTAAGCTCCTACGAGCAGTACTTC.

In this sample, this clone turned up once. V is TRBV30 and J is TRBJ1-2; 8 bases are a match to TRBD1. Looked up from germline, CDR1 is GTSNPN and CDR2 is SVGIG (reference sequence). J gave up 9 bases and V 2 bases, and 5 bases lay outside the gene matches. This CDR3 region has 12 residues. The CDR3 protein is CAWSWDRLSYTF. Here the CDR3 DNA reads TGTGCCTGGAGTTGGGACAGGTTGAGCTACACCTTC. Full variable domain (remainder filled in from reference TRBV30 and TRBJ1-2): SQTIHQWPATLVQPVGSPLSLECTVEGTSNPNLYWYRQAAGRGLQLLFYSVGIGQISSEVPQNLSASRPQDRQFILSSKKLLLSDSGFYLCAWSWDRLSYTFGSGTRLTVV.

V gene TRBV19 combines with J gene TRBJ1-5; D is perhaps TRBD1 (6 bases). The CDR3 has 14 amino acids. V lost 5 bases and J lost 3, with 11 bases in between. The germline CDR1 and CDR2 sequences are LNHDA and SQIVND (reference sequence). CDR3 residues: CASSRGGPNQPQHF. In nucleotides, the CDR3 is TGTGCCAGTAGTCGCGGGGGCCCCAATCAGCCCCAGCATTTT. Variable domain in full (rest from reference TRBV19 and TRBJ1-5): DGGITQSPKYLFRKEGQNVTLSCEQNLNHDAMYWYRQDPGQGLRLIYYSQIVNDFQKGDIAEGYSVSREKKESFPLTVTSAQKNPTAFYLCASSRGGPNQPQHFGDGTRLSIL.

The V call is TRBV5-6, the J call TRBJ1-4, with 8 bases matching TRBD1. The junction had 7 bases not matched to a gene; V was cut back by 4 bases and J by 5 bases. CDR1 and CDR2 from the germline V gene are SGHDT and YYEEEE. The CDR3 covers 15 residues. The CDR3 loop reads CASSAPTGANEKLFF. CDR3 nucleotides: TGTGCCAGCAGCGCCCCGACAGGGGCGAATGAAAAACTGTTTTTT.

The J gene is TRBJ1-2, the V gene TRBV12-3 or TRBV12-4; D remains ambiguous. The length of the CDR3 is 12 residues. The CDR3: CAVRDGWDGYTF. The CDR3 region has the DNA TGTGCAGTCCGGGATGGATGGGATGGCTACACCTTC.

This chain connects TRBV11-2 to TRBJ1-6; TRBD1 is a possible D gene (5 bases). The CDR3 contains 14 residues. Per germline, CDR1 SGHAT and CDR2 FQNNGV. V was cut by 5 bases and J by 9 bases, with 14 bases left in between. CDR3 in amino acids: CASSPRWGGSPLHF. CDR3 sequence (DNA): TGTGCCAGCAGCCCGAGGTGGGGGGGTTCACCCCTCCACTTT.

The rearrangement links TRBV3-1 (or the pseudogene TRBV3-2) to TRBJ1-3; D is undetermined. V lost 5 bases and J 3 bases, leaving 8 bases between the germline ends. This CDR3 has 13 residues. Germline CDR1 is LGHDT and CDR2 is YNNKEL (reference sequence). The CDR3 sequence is CASSVTFGNTIYF. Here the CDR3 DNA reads TGTGCCAGCAGCGTTACTTTTGGAAACACCATATATTTT.

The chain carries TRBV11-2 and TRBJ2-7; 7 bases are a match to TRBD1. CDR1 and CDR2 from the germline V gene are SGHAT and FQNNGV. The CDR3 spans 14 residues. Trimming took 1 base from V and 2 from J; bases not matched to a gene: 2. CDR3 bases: TGTGCCAGCAGCTTAGTGGGACAGCCCTACGAGCAGTACTTC. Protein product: CASSLVGQPYEQYF.

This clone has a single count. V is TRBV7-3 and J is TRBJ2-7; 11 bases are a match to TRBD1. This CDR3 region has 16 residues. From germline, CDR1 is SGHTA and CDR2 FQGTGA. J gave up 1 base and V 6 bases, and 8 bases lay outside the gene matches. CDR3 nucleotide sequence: TGTGCCAGCAGGCGACCCCGGGACAGGGGGTCCTACGAGCAGTACTTC. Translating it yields CASRRPRDRGSYEQYF. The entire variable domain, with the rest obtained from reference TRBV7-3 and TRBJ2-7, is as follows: GAGVSQTPSNKVTEKGKYVELRCDPISGHTALYWYRQSLGQGPEFLIYFQGTGAADDSGLPNDRFFAVRPEGSVSTLKIQRTERGDSAVYLCASRRPRDRGSYEQYFGPGTRLTVT.

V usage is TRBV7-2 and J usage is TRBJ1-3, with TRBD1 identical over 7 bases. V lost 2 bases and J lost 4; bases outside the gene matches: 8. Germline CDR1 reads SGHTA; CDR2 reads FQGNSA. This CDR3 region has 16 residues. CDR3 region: CASSLSKGAGGNTIYF. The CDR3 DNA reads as TGTGCCAGCAGCTTATCTAAGGGGGCTGGAGGAAACACCATATATTTT. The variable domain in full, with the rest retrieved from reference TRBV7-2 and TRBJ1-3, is GAGVSQSPSNKVTEKGKDVELRCDPISGHTALYWYRQSLGQGLEFLIYFQGNSAPDKSGLPSDRFSAERTGGSVSTLTIQRTQQEDSAVYLCASSLSKGAGGNTIYFGEGSWLTVV.

The CDR3 DNA is TGTGCCAGCTCACCGGAGGTGGGACAACTGAACACTGAAGCTTTCTTT. It is translated as CASSPEVGQLNTEAFF. The chain uses TRBV18 and TRBJ1-1, with D possibly TRBD1 on 6 matching bases. Germline CDR1 reads KGHSH; CDR2 reads LQKENI. The CDR3 sequence is 16 residues long. V lost 3 bases and J lost 0, with 14 bases in between.